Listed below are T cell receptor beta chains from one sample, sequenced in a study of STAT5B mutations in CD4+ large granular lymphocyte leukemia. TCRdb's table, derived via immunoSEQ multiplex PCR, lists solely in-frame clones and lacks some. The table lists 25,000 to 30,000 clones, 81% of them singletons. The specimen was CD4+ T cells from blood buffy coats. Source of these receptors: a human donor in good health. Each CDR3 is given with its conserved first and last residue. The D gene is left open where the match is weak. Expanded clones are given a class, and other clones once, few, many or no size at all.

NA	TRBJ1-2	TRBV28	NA	TGTGCCAGCAGGGCTCAGGGGCAGGGCTATGGCTACACCTTC	CASRAQGQGYGYTF
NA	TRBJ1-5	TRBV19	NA	TGTGCCAGTAGTCTGGGACTGCACAATCAGCCCCAGCATTTT	CASSLGLHNQPQHF
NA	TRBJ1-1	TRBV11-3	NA	TGTGCCAGCAGCCCCACTGGGGGCTCTGAAGCTTTCTTT	CASSPTGGSEAFF
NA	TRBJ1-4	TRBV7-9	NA	TGTGCCAGCAGCTTTGGGACCCTAGGAGGGGAAAAACTGTTTTTT	CASSFGTLGGEKLFF
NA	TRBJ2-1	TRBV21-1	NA	TGTGCCAGACAGGTAACAGAGCAGCGTGAGCAGTTCTTC	CARQVTEQREQFF
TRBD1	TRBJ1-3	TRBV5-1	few	TGCGCCAGCAGGGACAGGGCAGCTGGAAACACCATATATTTT	CASRDRAAGNTIYF
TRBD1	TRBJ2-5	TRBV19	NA	TGTGCCAGTAGTCCCCGATTCAGGGACAGCCAAGAGACCCAGTACTTC	CASSPRFRDSQETQYF
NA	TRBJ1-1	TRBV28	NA	TGTGCCAGCAGACCCTCCCTCCTTGCAGGTAGAACTGAAGCTTTCTTT	CASRPSLLAGRTEAFF
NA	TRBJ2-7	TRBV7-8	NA	TGTGCCAGCAGCTTAGGTCAGCAAGCCTACGAGCAGTACTTC	CASSLGQQAYEQYF
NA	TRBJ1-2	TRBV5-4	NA	TGTGCCAGCAGCCCCAAGGGGGGTGGCTACACCTTC	CASSPKGGGYTF
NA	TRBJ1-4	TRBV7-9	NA	TGTGCCAGCAGCTTAGGAGGGTTTGAAAAACTGTTTTTT	CASSLGGFEKLFF
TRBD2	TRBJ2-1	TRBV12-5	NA	TGTGCTAGTGGTTCCGCGGGGGGGTATGGTGAGCAGTTCTTC	CASGSAGGYGEQFF
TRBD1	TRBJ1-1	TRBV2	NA	TGTGCCAGCAGACGGGACAGGGGAGGCTGGACTGAAGCTTTCTTT	CASRRDRGGWTEAFF
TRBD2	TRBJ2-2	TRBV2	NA	TGTGCCAGCAGGGGACTAGCGGCCACCGGGGAGCTGTTTTTT	CASRGLAATGELFF
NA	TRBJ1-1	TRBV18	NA	TGTGCCAGCTCACCCCGGACAGAGGAAGCTTTCTTT	CASSPRTEEAFF
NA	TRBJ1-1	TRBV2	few	TGTGCCAGCAGTGACATGGACACTGAAGCTTTCTTT	CASSDMDTEAFF
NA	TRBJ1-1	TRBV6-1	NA	TGTGCCAGCAGTGAACGGAGTGACACTGAAGCTTTCTTT	CASSERSDTEAFF
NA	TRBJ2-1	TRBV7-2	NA	TGTGCCAGCAGCCCGGGGGGCGGGGGACCTCCCTACAATGAGCAGTTCTTC	CASSPGGGGPPYNEQFF
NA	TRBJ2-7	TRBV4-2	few	TGTGCCAGCAATCCAAGTTGGGGGGACCACGAGCAGTACTTC	CASNPSWGDHEQYF
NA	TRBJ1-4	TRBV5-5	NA	TGTGCCAGCAGCCCGATGGTGACTAATGAAAAACTGTTTTTT	CASSPMVTNEKLFF
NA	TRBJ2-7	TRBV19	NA	TGTGCCAGTGGTGTGGGGGCAGGGTCCTACGAGCAGTACTTC	CASGVGAGSYEQYF
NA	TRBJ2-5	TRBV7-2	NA	TGTGCCAGCAGTCAAAAACAGGGCGGCTTGCGCCTTCAGTACTTC	CASSQKQGGLRLQYF